A selection of T cell receptor beta chains follows, all from one sample in a study of cytomegalovirus exposure and HLA in healthy donors. TCRdb's copy holds only in-frame clones and misses some; the assay was immunoSEQ multiplex PCR. The sample yields over 150,000 clones, just under 80% seen once. Sequenced: PBMCs. These receptors all come from a woman between 50 and 59 years old in good health and CMV-seropositive. CDR3s include the opening cysteine and the closing phenylalanine or tryptophan. A D gene is named only where the DNA matches it firmly. Where a row states a size, it is once, few, many or the class of an expanded clone; other rows omit it.

D: NA; J: TRBJ1-2; V: TRBV19; size: NA; DNA: TGTGCCAGTAGCCCCATGGAGGATTATGGCTACACCTTC; CDR3: CASSPMEDYGYTF
D: TRBD2; J: TRBJ2-3; V: TRBV6-6; size: NA; DNA: TGTGCCAGCAGGCCCGGGACTATGAGCACAGATACGCAGTATTTT; CDR3: CASRPGTMSTDTQYF
D: NA; J: TRBJ2-5; V: TRBV10-3; size: NA; DNA: TGTGCCATCAGTGAGTCGCTAGCTACTGCAGAGACCCAGTACTTC; CDR3: CAISESLATAETQYF
D: NA; J: TRBJ2-2; V: TRBV14; size: NA; DNA: TGTGCCAGCAGCCAGAACAGAAGAAGCCGGGAAGGGCGCACCGGGGAGCTGTTTTTT; CDR3: CASSQNRRSREGRTGELFF
D: NA; J: TRBJ2-5; V: TRBV28; size: NA; DNA: TGTGCCAGCAGTTTCCTGGGAACGGGAAAGGAGACCCAGTACTTC; CDR3: CASSFLGTGKETQYF
D: TRBD2; J: TRBJ2-7; V: TRBV6-6; size: NA; DNA: TGTGCCAGCAGTCCATCGGTAGCGGGAGCTCGCTACGAGCAGTACTTC; CDR3: CASSPSVAGARYEQYF
D: NA; J: TRBJ1-2; V: TRBV5-6; size: NA; DNA: TGTGCCAGCAGCTTAGGAGGGGATGATGGCTACACCTTC; CDR3: CASSLGGDDGYTF
D: TRBD2; J: TRBJ2-3; V: TRBV29-1; size: NA; DNA: TGCAGCGCGGGAGGGGATACGCAGTATTTT; CDR3: CSAGGDTQYF
D: NA; J: TRBJ1-1; V: TRBV7-3; size: NA; DNA: TGTGCCAGCAGCTTATTAGGGGACACTGAAGCTTTCTTT; CDR3: CASSLLGDTEAFF
D: NA; J: TRBJ2-1; V: TRBV5-1; size: NA; DNA: TGCGCCAGCAGCTTAAACACATACAATGAGCAGTTCTTC; CDR3: CASSLNTYNEQFF
D: TRBD2; J: TRBJ2-2; V: TRBV28; size: NA; DNA: TGTGCCAGCAGACGCCGGGGACTAGCGGGACTAAAGGGCACCGGGGAGCTGTTTTTT; CDR3: CASRRRGLAGLKGTGELFF
D: NA; J: TRBJ2-2; V: TRBV11-2; size: NA; DNA: TGTGCCAGCATCACAGGCAGGGTCAGTGCGACCGGGGAGCTGTTTTTT; CDR3: CASITGRVSATGELFF
D: NA; J: TRBJ2-5; V: TRBV19; size: NA; DNA: TGTGCCAGTAGTACAGGGTCTCAAGAGACCCAGTACTTC; CDR3: CASSTGSQETQYF
D: NA; J: TRBJ1-4; V: TRBV5-6; size: NA; DNA: TGTGCCAGCAGCAACAGTTCGCCTCGTGGGGAAAAACTGTTTTTT; CDR3: CASSNSSPRGEKLFF
D: TRBD1; J: TRBJ1-6; V: TRBV7-2; size: NA; DNA: TGTGCCAGCAGCTTAGTAGCCCTAATGGACAGGGAACCTAATTCACCCCTCCACTTT; CDR3: CASSLVALMDREPNSPLHF
D: NA; J: TRBJ1-1; V: TRBV10-3; size: NA; DNA: TGTGCCATCAGCGCACCTACAGGGCGCGGTGAAGCTTTCTTT; CDR3: CAISAPTGRGEAFF
D: NA; J: TRBJ2-7; V: TRBV6-1; size: few; DNA: TGTGCCAGCAGTGAAGACCGGGAGCGCTACGAGCAGTACTTC; CDR3: CASSEDRERYEQYF
D: NA; J: TRBJ2-7; V: TRBV5-8; size: NA; DNA: TGTGCCAGCAGCTTGGAAAGGGGGTCAAAGCAGTACTTC; CDR3: CASSLERGSKQYF
D: NA; J: TRBJ2-2; V: TRBV11-2; size: NA; DNA: TGTGCCAGCAGCCCGAACAGGAACACCGGGGAGCTGTTTTTT; CDR3: CASSPNRNTGELFF
D: TRBD2; J: TRBJ2-1; V: TRBV5-1; size: NA; DNA: TGCGCCAGCAGCTTGCTGGGACTAGCGGGGGACAATGAGCAGTTCTTC; CDR3: CASSLLGLAGDNEQFF
D: TRBD1; J: TRBJ1-1; V: TRBV7-9; size: NA; DNA: TGTGCCAGCAGCTGGACAGGGGTTGGGGACCAATTCTTT; CDR3: CASSWTGVGDQFF
D: TRBD1; J: TRBJ2-7; V: TRBV19; size: NA; DNA: TGTGCCAGTTGGGGACAGGGGACGGACGAGCAGTACTTC; CDR3: CASWGQGTDEQYF
D: NA; J: TRBJ1-4; V: TRBV28; size: NA; DNA: TGTGCCAGCAGTCCCCGGGGGGGTCGGGGTGCTAATGAAAAACTGTTTTTT; CDR3: CASSPRGGRGANEKLFF
D: NA; J: TRBJ2-1; V: TRBV9; size: NA; DNA: TGTGCCAGCAGCATCCGGGATAGCGGAGCCGAGAAGCAGTTCTTC; CDR3: CASSIRDSGAEKQFF
D: NA; J: TRBJ2-7; V: TRBV2; size: NA; DNA: TGTGCCAGCAGTTCAGGGTTTAACCGCTACGAGCAGTACTTC; CDR3: CASSSGFNRYEQYF
D: TRBD1; J: TRBJ2-1; V: TRBV5-1; size: NA; DNA: TGCGCCAGCAGCTTGGCCGGGACAGACAGGTTCTTC; CDR3: CASSLAGTDRFF
D: NA; J: TRBJ2-7; V: TRBV7-8; size: NA; DNA: TGTGCCAGCAGCTTAGGGCACGGGCAGGGCTCCTACGAGCAGTACTTC; CDR3: CASSLGHGQGSYEQYF
D: TRBD1; J: TRBJ1-5; V: TRBV19; size: NA; DNA: TGTGCCAGTACAGGGGGTCGGGAAAGAACACTTAATCAGCCCCAGCATTTT; CDR3: CASTGGRERTLNQPQHF
D: NA; J: TRBJ1-1; V: TRBV30; size: NA; DNA: TGTGCCTGGAGTGTATCAGGGTTTGGTGCTTTCTTT; CDR3: CAWSVSGFGAFF
D: NA; J: TRBJ1-1; V: TRBV6-5; size: NA; DNA: TGTGCCTACAGGCCCAGGCAAGCTTTCTTT; CDR3: CAYRPRQAFF
D: TRBD1; J: TRBJ1-5; V: TRBV4-2; size: NA; DNA: TGTGCCAGCAGCCAAGGGGACAGGGCGTTCAATCAGCCCCAGCATTTT; CDR3: CASSQGDRAFNQPQHF
D: TRBD1; J: TRBJ1-2; V: TRBV5-6; size: NA; DNA: TGTGCCAGCACGGGCAGGGGGCTAAACTATGGCTACACCTTC; CDR3: CASTGRGLNYGYTF
D: NA; J: TRBJ2-3; V: TRBV9; size: few; DNA: TGTGCCAGCAGCGAGAGAGGGGGGGCAATGACAGATACGCAGTATTTT; CDR3: CASSERGGAMTDTQYF
D: TRBD1; J: TRBJ1-5; V: TRBV28; size: once; DNA: TGTGCCAGCAGGGGGGACAGATATCAGCCCCAGCATTTT; CDR3: CASRGDRYQPQHF
D: TRBD1; J: TRBJ2-2; V: TRBV18; size: NA; DNA: TGTGCCAGCTCCCCGGCCCCAAAGGGGGCCGCCACCGGGGAGCTGTTTTTT; CDR3: CASSPAPKGAATGELFF
D: TRBD1; J: TRBJ1-1; V: TRBV4-3; size: NA; DNA: TGCGCCAGCAGCCAAGATTTAGGACAGGCATATCTGAAAGCTTTCTTT; CDR3: CASSQDLGQAYLKAFF
D: TRBD1; J: TRBJ2-7; V: TRBV15; size: NA; DNA: TGTGCCACCAGCAGAGCCTTGGGACAGGGGAAGTCCTCGTACGAGCAGTACTTC; CDR3: CATSRALGQGKSSYEQYF
D: NA; J: TRBJ1-2; V: TRBV6-5; size: NA; DNA: TGTGCCAGCAGTCCGCAGGGAAACTATGGCTACACCTTC; CDR3: CASSPQGNYGYTF
D: NA; J: TRBJ1-1; V: TRBV19; size: NA; DNA: TGTGCCAGTAGTATCCGCAGGGCGAACACTGAAGCTTTCTTT; CDR3: CASSIRRANTEAFF
D: TRBD2; J: TRBJ2-3; V: TRBV9; size: NA; DNA: TGTGCCAGCATCGGCCTAGCGGGGGGGGGCACAGATACGCAGTATTTT; CDR3: CASIGLAGGGTDTQYF
D: TRBD1; J: TRBJ1-1; V: TRBV9; size: NA; DNA: TGTGCCAGCAGCGCAATACAGGGGGCCGTCGAAGCTTTCTTT; CDR3: CASSAIQGAVEAFF
D: TRBD1; J: TRBJ2-3; V: TRBV10-3; size: NA; DNA: TGTGCCATCCCCGACGGGACAGGGGCCCGGGGTACAGATACGCAGTATTTT; CDR3: CAIPDGTGARGTDTQYF
D: NA; J: TRBJ1-2; V: TRBV30; size: NA; DNA: TGTGCCTGGAGTTCCGACATTCGGCCTGACTACACCTTC; CDR3: CAWSSDIRPDYTF
D: NA; J: TRBJ1-1; V: TRBV27; size: NA; DNA: TGTGCCAGCAGACAGGGACATCTGAACACTGAAGCTTTCTTT; CDR3: CASRQGHLNTEAFF
D: TRBD1; J: TRBJ1-2; V: TRBV4-3; size: NA; DNA: TGCGCCAGCAGCCAAACCGGGACAGGGGACTATGGCTACACCTTC; CDR3: CASSQTGTGDYGYTF
D: NA; J: TRBJ2-5; V: TRBV2; size: once; DNA: TGTGCCAGCAGTGAATGGGCAGGGGGGTCACAAGAGACCCAGTACTTC; CDR3: CASSEWAGGSQETQYF
D: NA; J: TRBJ2-5; V: TRBV6-5; size: few; DNA: TGTGCCAGCAGTTACGCGCTCGGGTTCAAAGAGACCCAGTACTTC; CDR3: CASSYALGFKETQYF
D: TRBD1; J: TRBJ2-3; V: TRBV7-9; size: NA; DNA: TGTGCCAGCAGCTTAGCCGGGACAGGGGGGCAGTATTTT; CDR3: CASSLAGTGGQYF
D: NA; J: TRBJ1-2; V: TRBV28; size: NA; DNA: TGTGCCAGCAGAGTTAGGGGGTTGGATCCGTATGGCTACACCTTC; CDR3: CASRVRGLDPYGYTF
D: NA; J: TRBJ2-3; V: TRBV9; size: NA; DNA: TGTGCCAGCAGCCAAAACGTCGGGATCACAGATACGCAGTATTTT; CDR3: CASSQNVGITDTQYF
D: NA; J: TRBJ2-3; V: TRBV11-2; size: NA; DNA: TGTGCCAGCAGCCGGAGGTTGGCGGATGGGGCAGATACGCAGTATTTT; CDR3: CASSRRLADGADTQYF